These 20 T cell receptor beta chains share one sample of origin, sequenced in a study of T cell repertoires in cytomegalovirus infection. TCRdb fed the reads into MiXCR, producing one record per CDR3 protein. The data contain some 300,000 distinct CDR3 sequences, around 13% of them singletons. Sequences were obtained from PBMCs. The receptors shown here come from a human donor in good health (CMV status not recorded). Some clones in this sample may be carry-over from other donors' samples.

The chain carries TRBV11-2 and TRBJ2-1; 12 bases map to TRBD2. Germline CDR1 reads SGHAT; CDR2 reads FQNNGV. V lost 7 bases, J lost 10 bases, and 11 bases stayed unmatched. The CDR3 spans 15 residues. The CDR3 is CASTPRLAGEGEQFF. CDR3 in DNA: TGTGCCAGCACCCCCCGACTAGCGGGAGAGGGGGAGCAGTTCTTC.

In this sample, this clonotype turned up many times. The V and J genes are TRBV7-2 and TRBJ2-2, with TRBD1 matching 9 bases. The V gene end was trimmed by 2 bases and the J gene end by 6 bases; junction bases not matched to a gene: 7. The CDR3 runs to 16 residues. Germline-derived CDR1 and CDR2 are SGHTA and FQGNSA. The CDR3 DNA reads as TGTGCCAGCAGCTTATTTCACAGGGGGCTCGCCGGGGAGCTGTTTTTT. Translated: CASSLFHRGLAGELFF.

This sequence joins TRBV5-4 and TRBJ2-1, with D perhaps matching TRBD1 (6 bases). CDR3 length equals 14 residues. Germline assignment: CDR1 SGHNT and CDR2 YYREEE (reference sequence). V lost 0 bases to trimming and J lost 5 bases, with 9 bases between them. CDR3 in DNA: TGTGCCAGCAGCTTGGGACAGGTTGACAATGAGCAGTTCTTC. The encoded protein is CASSLGQVDNEQFF.

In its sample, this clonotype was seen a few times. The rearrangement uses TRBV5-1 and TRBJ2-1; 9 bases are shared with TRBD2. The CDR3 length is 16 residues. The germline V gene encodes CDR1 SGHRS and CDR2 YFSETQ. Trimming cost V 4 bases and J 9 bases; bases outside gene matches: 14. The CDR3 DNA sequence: TGCGCCAGCAGCCCGGTCGTCCTAGCGGGGTTCGGTGAGCAGTTCTTC. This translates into CASSPVVLAGFGEQFF.

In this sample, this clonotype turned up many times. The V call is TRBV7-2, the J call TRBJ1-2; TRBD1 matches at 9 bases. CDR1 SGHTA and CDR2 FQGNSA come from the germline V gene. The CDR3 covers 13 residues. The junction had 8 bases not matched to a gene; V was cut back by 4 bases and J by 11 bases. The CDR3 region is CASSSGTGNLYTF. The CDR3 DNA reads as TGTGCCAGCAGCTCCGGGACAGGGAATTTGTACACCTTC.

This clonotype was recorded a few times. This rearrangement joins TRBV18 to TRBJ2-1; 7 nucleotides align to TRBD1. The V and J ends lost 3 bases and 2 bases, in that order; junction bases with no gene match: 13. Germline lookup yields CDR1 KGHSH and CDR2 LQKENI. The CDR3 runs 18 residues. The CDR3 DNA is TGTGCCAGCTCACCGGGCGGCGGCGGGCAGGGGGCCTACAATGAGCAGTTCTTC. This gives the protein CASSPGGGGQGAYNEQFF.

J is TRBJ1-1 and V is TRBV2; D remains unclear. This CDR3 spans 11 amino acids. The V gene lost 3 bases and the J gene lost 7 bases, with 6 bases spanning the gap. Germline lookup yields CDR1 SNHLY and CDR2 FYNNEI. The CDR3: CASSDLGEAFF. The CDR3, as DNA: TGTGCCAGCAGTGATCTGGGTGAAGCTTTCTTT.

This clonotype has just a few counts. For the CDR3, the DNA is TGTGCCAGTAGTATTACTTACAGGGGGCTACATGAGCAGTTCTTC. Translated, it gives CASSITYRGLHEQFF. This chain connects TRBV19 to TRBJ2-1; TRBD1 matches at 9 bases. CDR1 and CDR2 (germline): LNHDA, SQIVND (reference sequence). V lost 3 bases and J lost 8; bases outside the gene matches: 8. The CDR3 has 15 amino acids. Variable domain in full (rest from reference TRBV19 and TRBJ2-1): DGGITQSPKYLFRKEGQNVTLSCEQNLNHDAMYWYRQDPGQGLRLIYYSQIVNDFQKGDIAEGYSVSREKKESFPLTVTSAQKNPTAFYLCASSITYRGLHEQFFGPGTRLTVL.

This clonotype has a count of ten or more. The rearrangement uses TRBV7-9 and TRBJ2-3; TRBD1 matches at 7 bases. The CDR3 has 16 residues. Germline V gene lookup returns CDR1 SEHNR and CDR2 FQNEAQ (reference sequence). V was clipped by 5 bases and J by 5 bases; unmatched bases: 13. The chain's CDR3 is CASSAAGTGAVDTQYF. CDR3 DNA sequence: TGTGCCAGCAGCGCCGCTGGCACAGGGGCGGTAGATACGCAGTATTTT.

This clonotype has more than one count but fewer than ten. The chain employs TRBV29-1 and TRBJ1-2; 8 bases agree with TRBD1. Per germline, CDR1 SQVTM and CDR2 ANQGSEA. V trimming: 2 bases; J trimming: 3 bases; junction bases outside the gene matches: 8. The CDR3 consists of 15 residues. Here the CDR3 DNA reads TGCAGCGTTGAATTCCAGGGGGCGCAGGACTATGGCTACACCTTC. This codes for CSVEFQGAQDYGYTF.

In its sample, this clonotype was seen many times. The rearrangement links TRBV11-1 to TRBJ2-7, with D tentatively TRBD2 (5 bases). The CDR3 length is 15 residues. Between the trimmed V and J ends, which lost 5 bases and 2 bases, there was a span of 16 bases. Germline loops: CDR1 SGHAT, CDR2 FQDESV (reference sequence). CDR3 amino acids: CASSKIPRAAYEQYF. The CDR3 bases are TGTGCCAGCAGCAAAATCCCGAGGGCGGCCTACGAGCAGTACTTC.

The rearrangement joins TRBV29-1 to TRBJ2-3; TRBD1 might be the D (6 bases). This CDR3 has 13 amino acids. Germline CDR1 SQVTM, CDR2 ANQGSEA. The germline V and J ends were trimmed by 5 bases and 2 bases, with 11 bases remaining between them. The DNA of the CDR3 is TGCAGCGTTACAGGGTCCTACACAGATACGCAGTATTTT. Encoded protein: CSVTGSYTDTQYF.

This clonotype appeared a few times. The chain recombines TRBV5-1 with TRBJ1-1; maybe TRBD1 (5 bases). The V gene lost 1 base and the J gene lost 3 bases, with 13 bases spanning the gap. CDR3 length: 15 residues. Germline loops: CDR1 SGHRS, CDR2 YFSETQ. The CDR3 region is CASSLTWGFDTEAFF. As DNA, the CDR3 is TGCGCCAGCAGCTTGACTTGGGGGTTCGACACTGAAGCTTTCTTT.

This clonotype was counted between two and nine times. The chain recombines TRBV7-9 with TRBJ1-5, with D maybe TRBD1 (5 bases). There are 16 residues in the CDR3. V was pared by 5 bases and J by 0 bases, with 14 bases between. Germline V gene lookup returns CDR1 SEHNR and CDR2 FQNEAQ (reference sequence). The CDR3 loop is CASSDGTQYSNQPQHF. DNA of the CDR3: TGTGCCAGCAGCGACGGGACTCAGTATAGCAATCAGCCCCAGCATTTT.

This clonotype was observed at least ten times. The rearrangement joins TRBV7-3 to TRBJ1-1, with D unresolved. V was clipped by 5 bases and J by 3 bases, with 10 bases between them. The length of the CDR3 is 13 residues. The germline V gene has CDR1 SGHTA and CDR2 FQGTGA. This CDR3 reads CASSTGPYTEAFF. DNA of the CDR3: TGTGCCAGCAGCACCGGACCCTACACTGAAGCTTTCTTT.

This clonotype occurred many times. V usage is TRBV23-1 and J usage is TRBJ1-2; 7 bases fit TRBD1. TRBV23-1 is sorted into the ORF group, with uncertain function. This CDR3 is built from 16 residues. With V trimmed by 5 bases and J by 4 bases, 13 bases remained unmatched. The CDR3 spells CASSVKPGQTFYGYTF. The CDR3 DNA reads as TGCGCCAGCAGTGTCAAACCGGGACAGACTTTCTATGGCTACACCTTC.

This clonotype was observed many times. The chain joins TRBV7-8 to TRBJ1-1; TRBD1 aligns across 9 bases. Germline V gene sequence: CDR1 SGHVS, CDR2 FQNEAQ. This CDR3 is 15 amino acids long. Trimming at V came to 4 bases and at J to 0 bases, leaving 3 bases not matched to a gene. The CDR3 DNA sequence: TGTGCCAGCAGCTCCGACAGGGGGATGAACACTGAAGCTTTCTTT. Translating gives CASSSDRGMNTEAFF.

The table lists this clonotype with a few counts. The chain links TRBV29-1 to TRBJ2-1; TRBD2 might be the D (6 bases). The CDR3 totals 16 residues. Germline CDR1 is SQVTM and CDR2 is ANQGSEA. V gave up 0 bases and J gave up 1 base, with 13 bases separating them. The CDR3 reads CSVEDRGAGSYNEQFF. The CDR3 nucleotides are TGCAGCGTTGAAGATCGGGGCGCGGGGTCCTACAATGAGCAGTTCTTC.

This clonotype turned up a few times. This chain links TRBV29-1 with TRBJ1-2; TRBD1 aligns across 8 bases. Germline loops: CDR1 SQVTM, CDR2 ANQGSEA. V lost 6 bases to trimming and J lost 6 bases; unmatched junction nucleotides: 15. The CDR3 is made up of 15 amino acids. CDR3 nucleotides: TGCAGCGTCGTCCCATCGTGGGACAGGATTAATGGCTACACCTTC. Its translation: CSVVPSWDRINGYTF.

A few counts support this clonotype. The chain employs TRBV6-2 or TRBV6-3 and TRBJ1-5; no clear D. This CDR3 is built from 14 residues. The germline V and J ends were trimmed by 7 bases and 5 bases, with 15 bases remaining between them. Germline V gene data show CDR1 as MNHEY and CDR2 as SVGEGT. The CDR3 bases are TGTGCCAGCACCGACTCCTCCAGAGATCAGCCCCAGCATTTT. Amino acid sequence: CASTDSSRDQPQHF.